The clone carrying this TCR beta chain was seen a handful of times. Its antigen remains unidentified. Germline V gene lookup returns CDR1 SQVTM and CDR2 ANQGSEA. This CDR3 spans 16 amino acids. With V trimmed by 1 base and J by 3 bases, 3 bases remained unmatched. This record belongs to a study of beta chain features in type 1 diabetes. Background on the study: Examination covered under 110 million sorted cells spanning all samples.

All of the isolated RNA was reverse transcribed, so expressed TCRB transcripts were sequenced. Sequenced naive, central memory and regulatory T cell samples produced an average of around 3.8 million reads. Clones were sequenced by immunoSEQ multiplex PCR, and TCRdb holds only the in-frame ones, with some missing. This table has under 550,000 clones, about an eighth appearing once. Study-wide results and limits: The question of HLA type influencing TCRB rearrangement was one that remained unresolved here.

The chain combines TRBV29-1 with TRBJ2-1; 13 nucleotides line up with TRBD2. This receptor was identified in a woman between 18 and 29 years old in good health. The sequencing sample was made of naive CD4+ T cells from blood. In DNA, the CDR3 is TGCAGCGTTGAAGCTTGGACTAGCGGGAGCTACAATGAGCAGTTCTTC. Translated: CSVEAWTSGSYNEQFF.